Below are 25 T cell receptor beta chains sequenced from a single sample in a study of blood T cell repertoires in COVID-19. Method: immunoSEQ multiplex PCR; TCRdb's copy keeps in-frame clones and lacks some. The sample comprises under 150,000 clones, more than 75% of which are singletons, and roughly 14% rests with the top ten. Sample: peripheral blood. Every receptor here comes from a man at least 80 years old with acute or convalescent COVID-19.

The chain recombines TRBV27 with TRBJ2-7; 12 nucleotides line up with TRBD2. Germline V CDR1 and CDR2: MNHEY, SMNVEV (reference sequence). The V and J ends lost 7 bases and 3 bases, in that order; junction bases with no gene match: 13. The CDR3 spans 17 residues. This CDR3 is CASTSRWLAGGGYEQYF. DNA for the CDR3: TGTGCCAGCACCTCTAGGTGGCTAGCGGGGGGGGGCTACGAGCAGTACTTC.

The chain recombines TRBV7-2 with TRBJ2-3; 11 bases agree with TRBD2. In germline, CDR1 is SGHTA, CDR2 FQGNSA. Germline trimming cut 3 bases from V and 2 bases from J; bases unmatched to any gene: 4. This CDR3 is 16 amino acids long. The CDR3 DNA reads TGTGCCAGCAGCTTGGGACTAGCGGAGCACACAGATACGCAGTATTTT. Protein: CASSLGLAEHTDTQYF.

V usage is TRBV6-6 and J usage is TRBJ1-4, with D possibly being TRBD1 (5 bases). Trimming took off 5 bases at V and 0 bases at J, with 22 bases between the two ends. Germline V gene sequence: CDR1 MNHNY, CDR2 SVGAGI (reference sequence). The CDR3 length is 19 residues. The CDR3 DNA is TGTGCCAGCAGTCCAAGGGGAGGTGGCAGCCCTGCAACTAATGAAAAACTGTTTTTT. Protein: CASSPRGGGSPATNEKLFF.

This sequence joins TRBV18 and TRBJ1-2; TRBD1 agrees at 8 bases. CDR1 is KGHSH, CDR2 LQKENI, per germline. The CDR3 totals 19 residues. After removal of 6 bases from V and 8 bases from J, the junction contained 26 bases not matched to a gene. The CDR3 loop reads CASSLNSPGTGGLSGGYTF. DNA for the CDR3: TGTGCCAGCTCCCTCAACAGTCCCGGGACAGGCGGGCTTTCGGGAGGCTACACCTTC.

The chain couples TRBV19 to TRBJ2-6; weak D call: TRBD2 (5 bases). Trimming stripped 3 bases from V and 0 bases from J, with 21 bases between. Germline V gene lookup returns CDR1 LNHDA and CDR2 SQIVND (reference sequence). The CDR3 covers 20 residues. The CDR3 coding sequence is TGTGCCAGTAGTATGTGGGGAGCCAACACCCCATTCTCTGGGGCCAACGTCCTGACTTTC. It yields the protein CASSMWGANTPFSGANVLTF.

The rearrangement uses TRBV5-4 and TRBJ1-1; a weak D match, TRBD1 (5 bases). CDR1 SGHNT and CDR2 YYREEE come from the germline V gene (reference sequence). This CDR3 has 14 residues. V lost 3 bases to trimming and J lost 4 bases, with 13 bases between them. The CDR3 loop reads CASSSSNGGTEAFF. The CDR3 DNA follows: TGTGCCAGCAGCTCCTCAAACGGGGGCACTGAAGCTTTCTTT.

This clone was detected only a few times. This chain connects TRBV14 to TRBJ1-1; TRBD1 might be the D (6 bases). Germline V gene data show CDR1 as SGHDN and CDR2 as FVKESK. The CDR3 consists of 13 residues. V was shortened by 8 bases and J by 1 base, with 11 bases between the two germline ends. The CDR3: CASSGHRNTEAFF. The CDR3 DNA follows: TGTGCCAGCTCGGGACACAGGAACACTGAAGCTTTCTTT. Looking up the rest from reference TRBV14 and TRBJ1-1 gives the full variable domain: EAGVTQFPSHSVIEKGQTVTLRCDPISGHDNLYWYRRVMGKEIKFLLHFVKESKQDESGMPNNRFLAERTGGTYSTLKVQPAELEDSGVYFCASSGHRNTEAFFGQGTRLTVV.

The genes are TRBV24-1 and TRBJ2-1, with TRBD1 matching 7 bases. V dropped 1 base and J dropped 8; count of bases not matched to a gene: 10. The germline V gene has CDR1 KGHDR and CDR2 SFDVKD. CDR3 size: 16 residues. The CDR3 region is CATSDFGRGGRYEQFF. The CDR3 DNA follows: TGTGCCACCAGTGATTTCGGACGAGGGGGCCGCTATGAGCAGTTCTTC.

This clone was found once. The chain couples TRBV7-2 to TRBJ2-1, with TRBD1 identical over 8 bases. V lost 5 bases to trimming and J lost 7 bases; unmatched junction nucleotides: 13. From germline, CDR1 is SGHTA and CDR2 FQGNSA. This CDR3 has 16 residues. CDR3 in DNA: TGTGCCAGCAGCGAGGAGAGAGACAGGGGATCAAATGAGCAGTTCTTC. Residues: CASSEERDRGSNEQFF.

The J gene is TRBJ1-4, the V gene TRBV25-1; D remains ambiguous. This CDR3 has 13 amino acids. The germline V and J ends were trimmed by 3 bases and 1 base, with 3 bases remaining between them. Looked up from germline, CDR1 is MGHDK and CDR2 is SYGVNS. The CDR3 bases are TGTGCCAGCAGTGATCGAACTAATGAAAAACTGTTTTTT. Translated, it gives CASSDRTNEKLFF.

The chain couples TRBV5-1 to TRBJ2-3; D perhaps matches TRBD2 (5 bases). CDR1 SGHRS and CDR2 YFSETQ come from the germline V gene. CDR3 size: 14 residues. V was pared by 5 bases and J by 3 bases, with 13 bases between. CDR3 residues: CASSRGLVTDTQYF. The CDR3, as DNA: TGCGCCAGCAGTCGTGGACTTGTTACAGATACGCAGTATTTT. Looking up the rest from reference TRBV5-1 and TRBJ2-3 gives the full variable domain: KAGVTQTPRYLIKTRGQQVTLSCSPISGHRSVSWYQQTPGQGLQFLFEYFSETQRNKGNFPGRFSGRQFSNSRSEMNVSTLELGDSALYLCASSRGLVTDTQYFGPGTRLTVL.

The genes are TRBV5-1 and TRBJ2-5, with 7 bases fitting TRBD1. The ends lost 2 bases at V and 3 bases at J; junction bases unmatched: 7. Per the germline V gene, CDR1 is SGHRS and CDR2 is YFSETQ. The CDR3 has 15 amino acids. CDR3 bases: TGCGCCAGCAGCTTCGAAGGGGGCGAAGAAGAGACCCAGTACTTC. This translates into CASSFEGGEEETQYF. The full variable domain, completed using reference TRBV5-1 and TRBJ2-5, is KAGVTQTPRYLIKTRGQQVTLSCSPISGHRSVSWYQQTPGQGLQFLFEYFSETQRNKGNFPGRFSGRQFSNSRSEMNVSTLELGDSALYLCASSFEGGEEETQYFGPGTRLLVL.

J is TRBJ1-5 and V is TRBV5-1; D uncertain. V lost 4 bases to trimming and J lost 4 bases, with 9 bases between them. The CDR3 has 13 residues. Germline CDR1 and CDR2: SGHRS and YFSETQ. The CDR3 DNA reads TGCGCCAGCAGCATGGGCGGGAATCAGCCCCAGCATTTT. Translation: CASSMGGNQPQHF.

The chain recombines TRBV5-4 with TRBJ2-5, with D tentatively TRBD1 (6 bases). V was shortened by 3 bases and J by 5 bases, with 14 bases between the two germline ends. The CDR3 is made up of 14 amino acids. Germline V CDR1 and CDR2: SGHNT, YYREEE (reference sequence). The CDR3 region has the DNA TGTGCCAGCAGCTCTCCCGACAGGTCTGAGACCCAGTACTTC. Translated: CASSSPDRSETQYF. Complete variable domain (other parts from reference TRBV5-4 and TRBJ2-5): ETGVTQSPTHLIKTRGQQVTLRCSSQSGHNTVSWYQQALGQGPQFIFQYYREEENGRGNFPPRFSGLQFPNYSSELNVNALELDDSALYLCASSSPDRSETQYFGPGTRLLVL.

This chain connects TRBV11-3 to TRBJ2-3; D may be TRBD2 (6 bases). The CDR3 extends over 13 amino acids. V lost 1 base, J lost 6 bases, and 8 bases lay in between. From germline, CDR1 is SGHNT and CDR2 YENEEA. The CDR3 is CASSLGRADTQYF. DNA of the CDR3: TGTGCCAGCAGCTTAGGGAGGGCGGATACGCAGTATTTT.

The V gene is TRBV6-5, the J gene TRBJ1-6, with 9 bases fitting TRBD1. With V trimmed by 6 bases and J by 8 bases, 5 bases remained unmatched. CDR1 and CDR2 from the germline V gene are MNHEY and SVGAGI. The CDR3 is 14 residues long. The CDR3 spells CASSSRTGDSPLHF. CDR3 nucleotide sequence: TGTGCCAGCAGCTCGCGGACAGGGGATTCACCCCTCCACTTT.

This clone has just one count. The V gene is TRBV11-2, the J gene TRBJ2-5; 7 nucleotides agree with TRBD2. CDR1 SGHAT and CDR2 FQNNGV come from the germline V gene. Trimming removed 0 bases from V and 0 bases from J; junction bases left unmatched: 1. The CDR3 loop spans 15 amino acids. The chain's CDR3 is CASSLDGGDQETQYF. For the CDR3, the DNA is TGTGCCAGCAGCTTAGATGGGGGGGACCAAGAGACCCAGTACTTC. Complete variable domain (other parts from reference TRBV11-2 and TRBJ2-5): EAGVAQSPRYKIIEKRQSVAFWCNPISGHATLYWYQQILGQGPKLLIQFQNNGVVDDSQLPKDRFSAERLKGVDSTLKIQPAKLEDSAVYLCASSLDGGDQETQYFGPGTRLLVL.

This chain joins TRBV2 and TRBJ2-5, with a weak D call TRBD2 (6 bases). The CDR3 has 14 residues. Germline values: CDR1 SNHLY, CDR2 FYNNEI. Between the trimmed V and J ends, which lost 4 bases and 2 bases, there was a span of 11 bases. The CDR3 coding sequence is TGTGCCAGCAGTGTGATGCGGGAACAAGAGACCCAGTACTTC. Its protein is CASSVMREQETQYF.

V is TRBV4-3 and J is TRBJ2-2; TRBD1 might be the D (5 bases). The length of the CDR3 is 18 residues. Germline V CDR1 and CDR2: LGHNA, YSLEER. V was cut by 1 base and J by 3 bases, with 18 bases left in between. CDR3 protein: CASSQVIGRVLDTGELFF. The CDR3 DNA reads TGCGCCAGCAGCCAAGTAATTGGCAGGGTCTTAGACACCGGGGAGCTGTTTTTT.

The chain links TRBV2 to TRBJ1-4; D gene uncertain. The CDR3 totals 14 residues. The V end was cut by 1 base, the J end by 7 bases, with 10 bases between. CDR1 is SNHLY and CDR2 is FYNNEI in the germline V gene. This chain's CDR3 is CASSEGQNREKLFF. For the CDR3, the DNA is TGTGCCAGCAGTGAAGGGCAGAACCGTGAAAAACTGTTTTTT. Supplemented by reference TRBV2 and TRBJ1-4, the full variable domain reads EPEVTQTPSHQVTQMGQEVILRCVPISNHLYFYWYRQILGQKVEFLVSFYNNEISEKSEIFDDQFSVERPDGSNFTLKIRSTKLEDSAMYFCASSEGQNREKLFFGSGTQLSVL.

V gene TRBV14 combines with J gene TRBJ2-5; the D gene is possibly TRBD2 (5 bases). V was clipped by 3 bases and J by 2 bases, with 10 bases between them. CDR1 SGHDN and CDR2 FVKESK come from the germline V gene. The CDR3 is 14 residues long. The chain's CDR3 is CASSHRGLQETQYF. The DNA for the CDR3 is TGTGCCAGCAGCCACCGAGGGTTACAAGAGACCCAGTACTTC.

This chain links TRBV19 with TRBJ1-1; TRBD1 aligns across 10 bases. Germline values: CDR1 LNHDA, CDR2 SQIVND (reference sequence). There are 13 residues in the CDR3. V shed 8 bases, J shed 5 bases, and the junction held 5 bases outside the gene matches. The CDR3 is CASGTGEATEAFF. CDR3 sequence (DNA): TGTGCCAGTGGGACAGGGGAGGCTACTGAAGCTTTCTTT.

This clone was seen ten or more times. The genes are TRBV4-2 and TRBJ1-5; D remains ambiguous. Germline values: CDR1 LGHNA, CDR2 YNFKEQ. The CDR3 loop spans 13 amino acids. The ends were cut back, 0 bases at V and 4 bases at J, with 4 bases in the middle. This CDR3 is CASSQDPNQPQHF. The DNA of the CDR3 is TGTGCCAGCAGCCAAGACCCGAATCAGCCCCAGCATTTT.

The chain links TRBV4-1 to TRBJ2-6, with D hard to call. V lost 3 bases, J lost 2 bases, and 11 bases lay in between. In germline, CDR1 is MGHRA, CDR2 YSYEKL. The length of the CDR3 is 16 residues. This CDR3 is CASSQVGTTGANVLTF. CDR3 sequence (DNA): TGCGCCAGCAGCCAGGTGGGCACCACTGGGGCCAACGTCCTGACTTTC.

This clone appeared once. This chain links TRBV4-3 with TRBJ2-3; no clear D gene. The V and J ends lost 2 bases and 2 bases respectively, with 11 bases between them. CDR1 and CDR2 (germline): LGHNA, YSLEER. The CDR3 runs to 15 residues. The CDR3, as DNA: TGCGCCAGCAGCCAATCGCACAGAGTCACAGATACGCAGTATTTT. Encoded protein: CASSQSHRVTDTQYF.